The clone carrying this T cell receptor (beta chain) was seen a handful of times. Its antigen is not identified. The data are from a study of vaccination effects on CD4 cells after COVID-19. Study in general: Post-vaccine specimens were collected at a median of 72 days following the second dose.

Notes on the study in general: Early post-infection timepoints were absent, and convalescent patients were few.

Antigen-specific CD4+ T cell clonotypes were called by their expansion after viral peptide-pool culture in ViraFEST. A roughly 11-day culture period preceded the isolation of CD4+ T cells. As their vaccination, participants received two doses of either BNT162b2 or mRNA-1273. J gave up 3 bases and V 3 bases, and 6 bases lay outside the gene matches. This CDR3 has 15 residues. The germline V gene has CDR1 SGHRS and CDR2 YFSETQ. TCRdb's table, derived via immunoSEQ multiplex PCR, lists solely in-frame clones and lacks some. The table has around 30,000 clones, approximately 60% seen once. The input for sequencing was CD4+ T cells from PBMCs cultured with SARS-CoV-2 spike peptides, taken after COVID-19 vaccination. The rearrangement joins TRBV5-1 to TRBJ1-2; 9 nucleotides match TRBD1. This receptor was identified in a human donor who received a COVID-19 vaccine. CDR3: CASSSTGGSDYGYTF. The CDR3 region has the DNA TGCGCCAGCAGCTCGACAGGGGGGTCAGACTATGGCTACACCTTC.